Sequencing of this T cell receptor beta chain was carried out in a study of blood T cell repertoires in COVID-19. Study-level background: Samples of COVID-19 (acute and convalescent) were obtained from the United States, Italy and Spain. Sources were T cells, B-cell-depleted T cells, or PBMCs; the material itself was cDNA or gDNA.

The CDR3 covers 14 residues. The V end lost 2 bases, the J end lost 5 bases, and 11 bases lay between the germline ends. CDR1 SGHTA and CDR2 FQGNSA come from the germline V gene. In the original workflow: Cell counts per sample came from amplifying reference gene primers. Libraries were prepared by immunoSEQ multiplex PCR; TCRdb keeps only in-frame clonotypes and omits some of them. V, J and clone size are taken as reported in that table, and D and trimming were inferred from the DNA itself. The table has under 300,000 clones, under 85% seen once. The source of this sequence is a man younger than 40 who had recovered from COVID-19. The rearrangement joins TRBV7-2 to TRBJ2-3, with a possible D match to TRBD1 (5 bases). Sequencing was done on a sample of peripheral blood. The CDR3 loop reads CASSLRGDRDTQYF. The CDR3 nucleotides read TGTGCCAGCAGCTTAAGGGGCGATCGAGATACGCAGTATTTT.